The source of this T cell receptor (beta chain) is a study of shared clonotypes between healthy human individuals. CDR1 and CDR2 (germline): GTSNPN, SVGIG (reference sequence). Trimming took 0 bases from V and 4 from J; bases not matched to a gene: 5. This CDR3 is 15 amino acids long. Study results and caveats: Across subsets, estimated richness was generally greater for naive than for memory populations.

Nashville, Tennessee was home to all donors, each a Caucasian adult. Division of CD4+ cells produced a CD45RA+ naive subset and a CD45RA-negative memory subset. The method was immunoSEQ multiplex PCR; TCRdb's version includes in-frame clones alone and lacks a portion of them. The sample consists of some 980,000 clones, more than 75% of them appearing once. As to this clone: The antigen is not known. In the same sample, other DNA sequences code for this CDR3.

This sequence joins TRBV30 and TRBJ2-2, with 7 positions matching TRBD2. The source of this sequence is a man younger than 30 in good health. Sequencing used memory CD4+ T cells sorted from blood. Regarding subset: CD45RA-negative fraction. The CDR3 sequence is CAWSVPGRGTGELFF. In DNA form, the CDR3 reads TGTGCCTGGAGTGTACCGGGGAGGGGCACCGGGGAGCTGTTTTTT.